This TCR beta chain was observed in a study of blood T cell repertoires in COVID-19. Study overall: Samples of COVID-19 (acute and convalescent) were obtained from the United States, Italy and Spain. PBMCs, B-cell-depleted T cells, or T cells provided the cDNA or gDNA that made up the material.

CDR3 length: 15 residues. From germline, CDR1 is MNHEY and CDR2 SVGAGI. The trim removed 6 bases at V and 4 bases at J, leaving 5 bases unmatched. Generated by immunoSEQ multiplex PCR, the TCRdb table keeps only in-frame clones and is missing some. Here the sample spans about 45,000 clones, just under 70% being singletons. The chain links TRBV6-5 to TRBJ2-1; 11 bases line up with TRBD2. This receptor was obtained from a man of 80 years or more with acute or convalescent COVID-19. Sequenced sample: peripheral blood. CDR3: CASSDTSGSYNEQFF. The CDR3 DNA reads as TGTGCCAGCAGCGATACTAGCGGGAGTTACAATGAGCAGTTCTTC.